This T cell receptor (beta chain) was profiled in a study of cytomegalovirus exposure and HLA in healthy donors. General observations from the study: The investigators catalogued 160 or so TCR beta chains as cytomegalovirus-associated.

It was with 60 Vbeta and 13 Jbeta primers that the PCR ran. Sequenced by immunoSEQ multiplex PCR; TCRdb stores in-frame clones only, minus some. The data show about 32,000 clones, and the top ten clones hold 4.5% to 5.5%. Concerning this clone itself: Its antigen is currently unknown.

Looked up from germline, CDR1 is SGHTA and CDR2 is FQGTGA. CDR3 size: 16 residues. The V and J ends lost 2 bases and 3 bases, in that order; junction bases with no gene match: 6. This TCR derives from a female donor in good health and CMV-seronegative. The chain carries TRBV7-3 and TRBJ1-2; 10 bases are a match to TRBD1. The sample taken for sequencing was PBMCs. Written as DNA, the CDR3 is TGTGCCAGCAGCTTAGGTGGACAGGGGGTGGACTATGGCTACACCTTC. Amino acid sequence: CASSLGGQGVDYGYTF.